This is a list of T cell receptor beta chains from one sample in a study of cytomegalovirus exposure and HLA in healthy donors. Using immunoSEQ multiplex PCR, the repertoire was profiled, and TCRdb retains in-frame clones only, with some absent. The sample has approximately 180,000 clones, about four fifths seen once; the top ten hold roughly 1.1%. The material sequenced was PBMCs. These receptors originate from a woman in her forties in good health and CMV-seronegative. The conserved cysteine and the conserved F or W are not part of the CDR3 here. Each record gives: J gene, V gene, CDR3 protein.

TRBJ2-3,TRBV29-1,SVVMREGDTPQY
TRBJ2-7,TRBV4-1,ASSQEAGRTYEQY
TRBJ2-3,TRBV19,ASSYLQGARGDTQY
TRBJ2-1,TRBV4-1,ASSQVTSSSYNEQF
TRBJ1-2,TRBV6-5,ASAIRGSGYGYT
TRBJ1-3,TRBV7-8,ASSSTTTPGGSTNTIY
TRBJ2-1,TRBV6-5,ASNPTRGRGNEQF
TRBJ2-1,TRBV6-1,ASSVVAGVEQF
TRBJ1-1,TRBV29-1,SAVYGLDTEAF
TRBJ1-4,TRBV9,ASSGGTGGLHEKLF
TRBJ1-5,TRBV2,ASRPGTVDLQPQH
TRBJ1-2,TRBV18,ASSPPGREFGYT
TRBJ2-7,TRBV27,ASSTGTGGAEQY
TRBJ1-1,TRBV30,AWSVTRGGTEAF
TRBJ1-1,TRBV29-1,SVAGLEGNTEAF